The present T cell receptor (beta chain) was sequenced within a study of blood T cell repertoires in COVID-19. Study-level background: Sources were T cells, B-cell-depleted T cells, or PBMCs; the material itself was cDNA or gDNA.

The V gene end was trimmed by 5 bases and the J gene end by 0 bases; junction bases not matched to a gene: 6. The CDR3 consists of 15 residues. The germline CDR1 and CDR2 sequences are SGHVS and FQNEAQ. Assay used: immunoSEQ multiplex PCR; TCRdb lists only in-frame clones, some missing. The sample includes approximately 97,000 clones, about nine tenths of them seen just once. The chain is built from TRBV7-8 and TRBJ1-1; TRBD1 matches at 7 bases. The receptor was derived from a man between 60 and 75 years old with acute or convalescent COVID-19. The sequencing input was peripheral blood. In DNA form, the CDR3 reads TGTGCCAGCAGCAAACGGGACAGACTGAACACTGAAGCTTTCTTT. Translation: CASSKRDRLNTEAFF. Filled out from reference TRBV7-8 and TRBJ1-1, the complete variable domain reads GAGVSQSPRYKVAKRGQDVALRCDPISGHVSLFWYQQALGQGPEFLTYFQNEAQLDKSGLPSDRFFAERPEGSVSTLKIQRTQQEDSAVYLCASSKRDRLNTEAFFGQGTRLTVV.